Below are 16 T cell receptor beta chains sequenced from a single sample in a study of OX40 agonist ivuxolimab in advanced cancers. TCRdb keeps only in-frame clones here, not all; method: immunoSEQ multiplex PCR. The sample contains more than 45,000 clones, 80% to 90% of which appear only once. The material sequenced was CD4+ or CD8+ T cells sorted from blood, taken in a trial of the OX40 agonist ivuxolimab. The receptors come from an adult with an advanced solid tumor such as melanoma, head and neck, liver or kidney cancer.

The rearrangement uses TRBV28 and TRBJ2-3; tentatively, D is TRBD1 or TRBD2 (6 bases each). This CDR3 contains 11 residues. Germline V lookup: CDR1 MDHEN, CDR2 SYDVKM. The V end was cut by 11 bases, the J end by 7 bases, with 13 bases between. CDR3 residues: CAGGRANTQYF. CDR3 nucleotides: TGTGCCGGGGGGCGGGCAAATACGCAGTATTTT.

This chain links TRBV6-1 with TRBJ1-1; D is possibly TRBD1 (5 bases). CDR3 length: 18 residues. The V end lost 3 bases, the J end lost 1 base, and 21 bases lay between the germline ends. Looked up from germline, CDR1 is MNHNS and CDR2 is SASEGT. CDR3 sequence reads: CASSDRVGARAANTEAFF. The CDR3 DNA reads as TGTGCCAGCAGTGACAGGGTTGGTGCAAGGGCCGCGAACACTGAAGCTTTCTTT.

This chain uses TRBV6-1 with TRBJ2-6, with a tentative D call TRBD2 (5 bases). V dropped 4 bases and J dropped 1 base, with 8 bases sitting between them. This CDR3 has 15 residues. Germline V gene data show CDR1 as MNHNS and CDR2 as SASEGT. The CDR3: CASSVAGSGANVLTF. In DNA, the CDR3 is TGTGCCAGCAGTGTGGCGGGTTCTGGGGCCAACGTCCTGACTTTC.

This chain connects TRBV30 to TRBJ1-5, with D unclear. The length of the CDR3 is 13 residues. Trimming removed 2 bases from V and 2 bases from J, with 7 bases in between. Germline-derived CDR1 and CDR2 are GTSNPN and SVGIG (reference sequence). The CDR3 DNA sequence: TGTGCCTGGAGTACGGGCGGCAATCAGCCCCAGCATTTT. This sequence encodes CAWSTGGNQPQHF.

The table lists this clone with a count of one. The V call is TRBV7-9, the J call TRBJ2-7; D possibly uses TRBD1 or TRBD2 (5 bases each). The CDR3 is 13 amino acids. V was cut by 3 bases and J by 7 bases, with 13 bases left in between. Germline V CDR1 and CDR2: SEHNR, FQNEAQ (reference sequence). This CDR3 is CASSFGATGEQYF. CDR3 nucleotide sequence: TGTGCCAGCAGCTTCGGGGCTACTGGGGAGCAGTACTTC. Drawing the rest from reference TRBV7-9 and TRBJ2-7, the complete variable domain is DTGVSQNPRHKITKRGQNVTFRCDPISEHNRLYWYRQTLGQGPEFLTYFQNEAQLEKSRLLSDRFSAERPKGSFSTLEIQRTEQGDSAMYLCASSFGATGEQYFGPGTRLTVT.

This chain connects TRBV28 to TRBJ2-2, with 10 bases fitting TRBD1. The V and J ends lost 3 bases and 3 bases, in that order; junction bases with no gene match: 16. Germline values: CDR1 MDHEN, CDR2 SYDVKM. CDR3 length: 20 residues. The CDR3: CASSFRFMTGGILDTGELFF. In DNA, the CDR3 is TGTGCCAGCAGTTTTCGTTTTATGACAGGGGGCATTTTGGACACCGGGGAGCTGTTTTTT.

This clone was picked up a small number of times. The chain recombines TRBV19 with TRBJ2-7; D ambiguous. Germline V gene data show CDR1 as LNHDA and CDR2 as SQIVND (reference sequence). The CDR3 length is 12 residues. V dropped 3 bases and J dropped 2 bases, with 5 bases sitting between them. The chain's CDR3 is CASSIGTYEQYF. CDR3 nucleotides: TGTGCCAGTAGTATTGGTACCTACGAGCAGTACTTC.

The genes are TRBV5-1 and TRBJ1-1; D unresolved. Germline V CDR1 and CDR2: SGHRS, YFSETQ. This CDR3 has 13 amino acids. The V gene lost 2 bases and the J gene lost 2 bases, with 7 bases spanning the gap. CDR3 region: CASSLKVNTEAFF. The CDR3 nucleotides read TGCGCCAGCAGCTTAAAGGTTAACACTGAAGCTTTCTTT.

The V and J genes are TRBV4-1 and TRBJ1-6, with D maybe TRBD1 (6 bases). The CDR3 is 18 residues long. Germline lookup yields CDR1 MGHRA and CDR2 YSYEKL. V lost 1 base to trimming and J lost 0 bases, with 13 bases between them. The CDR3: CASSQVPGGHSYNSPLHF. In nucleotides, the CDR3 is TGCGCCAGCAGCCAAGTTCCGGGGGGCCACTCCTATAATTCACCCCTCCACTTT.

The J gene is TRBJ2-2, the V gene TRBV28, with a possible D match to TRBD2 (5 bases). In germline, CDR1 is MDHEN, CDR2 SYDVKM. CDR3 length equals 14 residues. The V gene lost 3 bases and the J gene lost 2 bases, with 7 bases spanning the gap. The CDR3 region is CASSLDLNTGELFF. Written as DNA, the CDR3 is TGTGCCAGCAGTTTGGACTTAAACACCGGGGAGCTGTTTTTT. Combining the CDR3 with reference TRBV28 and TRBJ2-2 gives the whole variable domain DVKVTQSSRYLVKRTGEKVFLECVQDMDHENMFWYRQDPGLGLRLIYFSYDVKMKEKGDIPEGYSVSREKKERFSLILESASTNQTSMYLCASSLDLNTGELFFGEGSRLTVL.

V and J are TRBV7-2 and TRBJ2-2; 7 nucleotides align to TRBD2. This CDR3 spans 15 amino acids. V lost 10 bases to trimming and J lost 6 bases; unmatched junction nucleotides: 14. Per germline, CDR1 SGHTA and CDR2 FQGNSA. DNA of the CDR3: TGTGCCATCCCGGAGGGGACTATTTATGCCGGGGAGCTGTTTTTT. Translated, it gives CAIPEGTIYAGELFF.

Of note for this clone: Compared with germline, one end of the junction differs, possibly owing to a read error. The gene calls are TRBV14 and TRBJ1-2; D possibly corresponds to TRBD1 (5 bases). In germline, CDR1 is SGHDN, CDR2 FVKESK. CDR3 size: 12 residues. The CDR3 sequence: CASSPRLGQTCF. Written as DNA, the CDR3 is TGTGCCAGCAGCCCCAGGTTGGGGCAGACCTGTTTC.

Note on this clone: The same CDR3 is also encoded by other DNA sequences in this sample. The gene calls are TRBV27 and TRBJ2-1; 11 nucleotides agree with TRBD2. The V segment lost 6 bases and the J segment 4 bases; nucleotides outside the gene matches: 5. CDR1 and CDR2 from the germline V gene are MNHEY and SMNVEV (reference sequence). The CDR3 totals 15 residues. The CDR3 DNA follows: TGTGCCAGCAGCTCCGGGACTAGCGGTTACAATGAGCAGTTCTTC. Translated: CASSSGTSGYNEQFF.

The chain recombines TRBV9 with TRBJ2-1, with D unclear. Per the germline V gene, CDR1 is SGDLS and CDR2 is YYNGEE. Trimming left V 3 bases short and J 0 bases short, with 19 bases between. The CDR3 is 18 amino acids. Here the CDR3 DNA reads TGTGCCAGCAGCGGTTCAACGGATTCCGTTTCCTCCTACAATGAGCAGTTCTTC. Residues: CASSGSTDSVSSYNEQFF.

V is TRBV5-1 and J is TRBJ1-1; a possible D gene is TRBD1 (5 bases). CDR1 and CDR2 from the germline V gene are SGHRS and YFSETQ. The CDR3 totals 15 residues. Trimming removed 3 bases from V and 0 bases from J, with 12 bases in between. CDR3 DNA: TGCGCCAGCAGCTCTCGGACACAGATGAACACTGAAGCTTTCTTT. Encoded protein: CASSSRTQMNTEAFF.

The chain is built from TRBV19 and TRBJ1-5; D not certain. This CDR3 region has 14 residues. Germline V lookup: CDR1 LNHDA, CDR2 SQIVND (reference sequence). V gave up 5 bases and J gave up 3 bases, with 11 bases separating them. The CDR3 region is CASSEEPYNQPQHF. Here the CDR3 DNA reads TGTGCCAGTAGTGAGGAACCCTACAATCAGCCCCAGCATTTT. The entire variable domain, with the rest obtained from reference TRBV19 and TRBJ1-5, is as follows: DGGITQSPKYLFRKEGQNVTLSCEQNLNHDAMYWYRQDPGQGLRLIYYSQIVNDFQKGDIAEGYSVSREKKESFPLTVTSAQKNPTAFYLCASSEEPYNQPQHFGDGTRLSIL.